This TCR beta chain originates from a study of T cell responses to AZD1222 COVID-19 vaccine (dated by TCRdb to the early 2020s). A note on the overall study: A total of more than 230 trial participants underwent TCR sequencing, of whom 207 had received two doses of AZD1222 and about 25 had received two doses of the MenACWY control vaccine. Trial participants were enrolled by age into subgroups of 18-55, 56-69 and 70-plus years, and about 150, 27 and 61 TCR-sequenced participants, respectively, were included in these subgroups.

The sample's time point label, decoded: about 28 days (+/-7) after the second vaccine dose. AZD1222 recipients given second doses at about 4 weeks or at about 12 weeks were pooled, since spike-specific TCR depth and breadth were not found to differ between the two schedules. Samples from vaccinated people were obtained from the UK trials COV001 and COV002, which included a single-blind randomized controlled phase 2/3 trial of AZD1222 (ChAdOx1 nCoV-19) in healthy adults. Trial participant PBMC samples were collected at day 0 and day 28 after the second dose for TCRbeta chain sequencing. Trimming takes 7 bases from V and 0 bases from J, and the germline ends sit 13 bases apart. From the cysteine up to the phenylalanine, the CDR3 has a length of 15 residues. The sequence is cut down to CDR3 DNA, 45 bases in frame from base 1. From a lookup of the germline V gene, CDR1 and CDR2 are MNHEY and SVGAGI.

The CDR3 regions of human TCRbeta chains were subjected to immunosequencing. The study's own analysis went as follows. Repertoire TCRs were matched against a reference library of SARS-CoV-2-specific TCRs generated with the MIRA antigen-specificity platform. Breadth was defined as the fraction of unique TCRs that were SARS-CoV-2-associated, and depth was defined as the fraction of total T cells that were SARS-CoV-2-associated. Using the MIRA data, each spike-specific TCR was assigned both to the spike region to which the TCR was reactive and to a CD4 or CD8 class. Log10-transformed breadth and depth values were compared by one-way ANOVA with Sidak's multiple comparisons tests. TCRdb carries this immuneACCESS record with in-frame sequences only. Its versions omit some clonotypes, under half of them owing to an unresolved V gene in the studies checked, with the rest unexplained. That table furnishes V, J and clone size, whereas the DNA furnished D and trimming. The sample table records roughly 150,000 clones; 90% to 95% of these occur just once. The ten most abundant clones make up roughly 1.6% of the sample.

As for this clone: The antigen this receptor binds is unknown. Per-base qualities were not stored, and no clone one base away is much larger.

The paper as a whole reports these results and caveats: After two AZD1222 doses, spike-specific TCR breadth and depth were significantly higher than at day 0 and than in MenACWY recipients. The vaccine-associated CD4 TCRs covered the entire spike protein, and the dominant responses fell in regions 160-218 and 743-854. Participants were mostly white British, with more females than males. The authors suggested clonal diversity may have been underestimated. Conclusions about previously exposed vaccinees were limited because only six AZD1222 recipients were SARS-CoV-2 seropositive at baseline. Because no day 14 peak-response samples were available, repertoires were characterized only after the peak T cell response. The 56-69-year group was small, and its depth increase did not reach significance, likely because of low power. Nearly half of unique spike-specific TCRs reportedly recognized epitopes outside regions mutated in the B.1.351 and B.1.1.7 variants.

The sequence was collected from an adult who received the AZD1222 COVID-19 vaccine. Source: peripheral blood, taken 28 days after the second AZD1222 dose. The chain is made from TRBV6-5 and TRBJ1-3; the D region possibly corresponds to TRBD1 (5 bases align). The CDR3 reads CASTVRGSSGNTIYF. The DNA reads TGTGCCAGCACCGTAAGGGGCAGCTCTGGAAACACCATATATTTT.